A single T cell receptor (beta chain) is shown here with its context. Its antigen is still unknown. These data belong to a study of T cells in Graves' hyperthyroidism and ophthalmopathy. Study-wide background: Upon initial diagnosis and before any treatment, peripheral blood was collected. Points from the study as a whole: The majority of expanded thyroid clonotypes above 0.001 also appeared in blood.

Amplified TCR beta CDR3 regions came from RNA transcripts. First-round RT-PCR of the TCR CDR3 relied on the HTBI primer set. TCRdb re-analysed the multiplex PCR reads in MiXCR, keeping a single row per CDR3 protein. Of under 650,000 distinct CDR3 sequences listed, 15% to 20% are singletons. The length of the CDR3 is 13 residues. Germline lookup yields CDR1 MDHEN and CDR2 SYDVKM. V was clipped by 2 bases and J by 11 bases; unmatched bases: 5. The clonotype comes from a woman under 40 with Graves' hyperthyroidism. Input material: blood. This sequence joins TRBV28 and TRBJ1-1; 10 positions match TRBD1. Here the CDR3 DNA reads TGTGCCAGCAGTTTAGGGACAGGGGCTCACGCTTTCTTT. It encodes CASSLGTGAHAFF.